This entry lists 13 T cell receptor beta chains sequenced from one sample in a study of tumor-infiltrating lymphocytes in glioblastoma multiforme. TCRB libraries came from RNA via three nested multiplex PCR rounds. TCRdb re-called the multiplex PCR reads with MiXCR, one entry per CDR3 protein. The data contain around 15,000 distinct CDR3 sequences, more than 65% of them singletons. Sequenced: brain tumor tissue. The receptor set was obtained from a male donor with glioblastoma.

The gene calls are TRBV6-2 or TRBV6-3 and TRBJ2-7, with no clear D. Germline V gene sequence: CDR1 MNHEY, CDR2 SVGEGT. The V end lost 7 bases, the J end lost 4 bases, and 11 bases lay between the germline ends. CDR3 size: 12 residues. CDR3 DNA sequence: TGTGCCAGCAAAGCAATCTGGTACGAGCAGTACTTC. Translated, it gives CASKAIWYEQYF.

The J gene is TRBJ1-1, the V gene TRBV29-1, with 10 bases aligning to TRBD1. The germline V gene encodes CDR1 SQVTM and CDR2 ANQGSEA. Losses at the gene ends were 6 bases for V and 4 bases for J; bases not matched to a gene: 8. This CDR3 has 14 residues. The CDR3 is CSVRQGAGVTEAFF. CDR3 sequence (DNA): TGCAGCGTCAGACAGGGGGCCGGTGTCACTGAAGCTTTCTTT.

Comment on this clonotype: The junction differs from germline at one of its ends, possibly a read error. This rearrangement joins TRBV11-2 to TRBJ2-3; tentatively, D is TRBD2 (5 bases). The CDR3 has 17 residues. CDR1 is SGHAT, CDR2 FQNNGV, per germline. DNA of the CDR3: TGTGCCTGCAGCTTAGATCCTGCAAACATTAGCGCAGATACGCAGTATTTT. Translating gives CACSLDPANISADTQYF.

The V and J genes are TRBV6-2 or TRBV6-3 and TRBJ2-7; possible D gene TRBD2, 5 bases. The germline gives CDR1 MNHEY, CDR2 SVGEGT. The CDR3 is made up of 15 amino acids. Trimming left V 2 bases short and J 2 bases short, with 13 bases between. The CDR3 DNA is TGTGCCAGCAGTTACCGGGGTGGAAGAACCTACGAGCAGTACTTC. Amino acid sequence: CASSYRGGRTYEQYF.

This clonotype was detected only a few times. The CDR3 does not close with the conserved phenylalanine or tryptophan, likely indicating a read error. The chain recombines TRBV10-3 with TRBJ2-3, with D unresolved. The CDR3 has 13 residues. Germline V lookup: CDR1 ENHRY, CDR2 SYGVKD. This CDR3 is CAVSESYADTQYS. The DNA of the CDR3 is TGTGCCGTCAGTGAGTCATATGCAGATACGCAGTATTCT.

V is TRBV11-3 and J is TRBJ2-2; 7 bases are shared with TRBD2. The CDR3 sequence is 15 residues long. Germline V gives CDR1 SGHNT, CDR2 YENEEA. The trim removed 5 bases at V and 2 bases at J, leaving 5 bases unmatched. This chain's CDR3 is CASSRGRGNTGELFF. The CDR3 region has the DNA TGTGCCAGCAGCCGGGGGAGGGGAAACACCGGGGAGCTGTTTTTT. Together with reference TRBV11-3 and TRBJ2-2, the CDR3 gives the full variable domain: EAGVVQSPRYKIIEKKQPVAFWCNPISGHNTLYWYLQNLGQGPELLIRYENEEAVDDSQLPKDRFSAERLKGVDSTLKIQPAELGDSAVYLCASSRGRGNTGELFFGEGSRLTVL.

Concerning this clonotype: At one end the junction does not follow the germline gene, possibly because of a read error. The chain carries TRBV5-1 and TRBJ2-1; no clear D. The CDR3 spans 14 residues. Germline V lookup: CDR1 SGHRS, CDR2 YFSETQ. The CDR3 DNA reads as TGCGCCAGCAGCCTTCCTTCCCCCTCCGAGGCGCAGTCCTTC. This encodes CASSLPSPSEAQSF.

The chain uses TRBV7-9 and TRBJ2-3; D not certain. This CDR3 comprises 12 residues. Trimming removed 5 bases from V and 5 bases from J, with 8 bases in between. Per germline, CDR1 SEHNR and CDR2 FQNEAQ (reference sequence). The CDR3 DNA follows: TGTGCCAGCAGCGTACGGTTAGATACGCAGTATTTT. Residues: CASSVRLDTQYF.

This clonotype was picked up one time. The junction departs from germline at one end; a sequencing error may be responsible. The rearrangement links TRBV5-1 to TRBJ2-2; TRBD2 matches at 9 bases. Germline V gene lookup returns CDR1 SGHRS and CDR2 YFSETQ. The length of the CDR3 is 16 residues. CDR3 nucleotides: TGCGCCAGCAGCTTCGGGACTAGCACGAATACCGGGGAGCTGCTTTTT. Translating gives CASSFGTSTNTGELLF. Looking up the rest from reference TRBV5-1 and TRBJ2-2 gives the full variable domain: KAGVTQTPRYLIKTRGQQVTLSCSPISGHRSVSWYQQTPGQGLQFLFEYFSETQRNKGNFPGRFSGRQFSNSRSEMNVSTLELGDSALYLCASSFGTSTNTGELLFGEGSRLTVL.

V and J are TRBV12-3 or TRBV12-4 and TRBJ1-2; 8 bases fit TRBD1. This CDR3 is built from 12 residues. Trimming removed 5 bases from V and 7 bases from J; junction bases left unmatched: 3. The chain's CDR3 is CASSPGQAGYTF. Written as DNA, the CDR3 is TGTGCCAGCAGTCCGGGACAGGCTGGCTACACCTTC.

Details on this clonotype: Without the conserved terminal phenylalanine or tryptophan, this CDR3 likely stems from a read error. This chain connects TRBV29-1 to TRBJ2-5; D assignment may be TRBD1 or TRBD2 (5 bases each). This CDR3 has 13 amino acids. The germline gives CDR1 SQVTM, CDR2 ANQGSEA. Trimming removed 5 bases at V and 5 bases at J, with 15 bases between. CDR3 DNA: TGCAGCGTTCCCGGGCGAGAGGGGGAGACCCAGTACTCC. It is translated as CSVPGREGETQYS.

The V and J genes are TRBV11-3 and TRBJ2-7; D not resolved. This CDR3 has 13 residues. Germline V gene data show CDR1 as SGHNT and CDR2 as YENEEA. Trimming stripped 0 bases from V and 6 bases from J, with 9 bases between. CDR3 loop: CASSLEGWSEQYF. The CDR3 region has the DNA TGTGCCAGCAGCTTAGAGGGGTGGAGCGAGCAGTACTTC.

Of note for this clonotype: An end of the junction does not agree with germline; a read error may underlie this. J is TRBJ2-3 and V is TRBV11-1; 9 bases align to TRBD2. The length of the CDR3 is 16 residues. Per the germline V gene, CDR1 is SGHAT and CDR2 is FQDESV (reference sequence). The CDR3 here is CASSSGLAWSTDTQYF. CDR3 nucleotides: TGTGCAAGCAGCTCAGGACTAGCGTGGAGCACAGATACGCAGTATTTT.